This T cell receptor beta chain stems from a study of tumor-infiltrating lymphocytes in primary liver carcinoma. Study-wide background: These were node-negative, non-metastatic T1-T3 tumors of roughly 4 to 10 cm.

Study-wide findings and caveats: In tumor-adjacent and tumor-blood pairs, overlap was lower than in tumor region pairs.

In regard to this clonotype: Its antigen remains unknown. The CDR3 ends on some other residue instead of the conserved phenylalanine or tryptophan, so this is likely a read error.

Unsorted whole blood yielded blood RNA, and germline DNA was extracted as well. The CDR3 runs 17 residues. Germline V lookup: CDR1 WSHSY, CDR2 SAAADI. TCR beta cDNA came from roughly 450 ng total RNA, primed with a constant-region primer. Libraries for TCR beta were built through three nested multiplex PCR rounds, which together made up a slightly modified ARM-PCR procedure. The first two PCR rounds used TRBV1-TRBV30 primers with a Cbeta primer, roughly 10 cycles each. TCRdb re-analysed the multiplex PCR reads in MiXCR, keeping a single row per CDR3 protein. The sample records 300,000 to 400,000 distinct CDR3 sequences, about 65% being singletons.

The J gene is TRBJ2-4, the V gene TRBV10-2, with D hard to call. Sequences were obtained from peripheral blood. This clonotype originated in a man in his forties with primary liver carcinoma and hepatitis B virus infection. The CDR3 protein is CASSESSGFFGKNIQYI. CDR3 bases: TGTGCCAGCAGTGAGTCGTCTGGGTTTTTTGGCAAAAACATTCAGTACATC.